The rows below give T cell receptor beta chains drawn from one sample of a study of CD8 T cells in ankylosing spondylitis. A single record per CDR3 protein comes from TCRdb applying MiXCR to the 5' RACE reads. The table includes more than 650,000 distinct CDR3 sequences, over 9.5% detected once. The specimen was blood, either unsorted or a sorted T cell fraction (not recorded which). The receptors originated from a male donor with ankylosing spondylitis. The CDR3 runs from the conserved cysteine through the conserved F or W.

CDR3,V,length
CAIGTGLQPQHF,TRBV10-3,12
CASSLPAGAYNEQFF,TRBV5-1,15
CASTPEGNYGYTF,TRBV5-1,13
CASSTLQGTNTEAFF,TRBV27,15
CASSLGPGAEAFF,TRBV5-1,13
CASSLLGPNTQYF,TRBV5-1,13
CSAYPGQTYEQYF,TRBV20-1,13
CASSPDFVLTF,TRBV11-1,11
CSARARQNTEAFF,TRBV20-1,13
CASNVDPNVRDTQYF,TRBV12-3/TRBV12-4,15
CASSSLAGARTDTQYF,TRBV7-9,16
CASSQGLAGADEQFF,TRBV11-2,15
CASREGATNEKLFF,TRBV10-3,14
CASSPAGRPDTGELFF,TRBV9,16
CASIEGGGAGEKLFF,TRBV7-2,15
CASSPYLSSYNEQFF,TRBV7-2,15
CSAREGGWAPSYEQYF,TRBV20-1,16
CASSPQNIQYF,TRBV12-3/TRBV12-4,11
CASSFGRIDYEQYF,TRBV11-3,14